The 4 T cell receptor beta chains listed next were all sequenced from one sample in a study of molecular identifiers for immune sequencing clone quantification. From the PCR reads, TCRdb called clonotypes with MiXCR, one entry per CDR3 protein. Of about 510,000 distinct CDR3 sequences listed, around 23% are singletons. The sample comprised naive CD8+ T cells from blood, with Jurkat cell RNA spiked in. Subset specified: FACS-sorted CD8+CD4-CCR7+CD45RA+ naive T cells. The receptors come from a human donor in good health. Some libraries in this study had Jurkat cell RNA spiked in.

This clonotype was seen a handful of times. The chain joins TRBV7-9 to TRBJ2-7; D is ambiguous. Trimming removed 2 bases from V and 3 bases from J, with 8 bases in between. The germline V gene has CDR1 SEHNR and CDR2 FQNEAQ (reference sequence). CDR3 length equals 13 residues. CDR3 loop: CASSLPVYYEQYF. DNA for the CDR3: TGTGCCAGCAGCTTACCAGTTTACTACGAGCAGTACTTC.

The V gene is TRBV28, the J gene TRBJ2-5; 7 bases align to TRBD1. Germline-derived CDR1 and CDR2 are MDHEN and SYDVKM. V lost 5 bases and J lost 3; bases outside the gene matches: 6. This CDR3 contains 14 residues. The CDR3 DNA sequence: TGTGCCAGCAGTGAGACAGGGATTGAAGAGACCCAGTACTTC. Translated: CASSETGIEETQYF.

This clonotype was seen more than once but under ten times. The chain joins TRBV28 to TRBJ1-3; no firm D call. Trimming stripped 4 bases from V and 2 bases from J, with 12 bases between. The CDR3 runs 15 residues. Germline CDR1 MDHEN, CDR2 SYDVKM. CDR3 nucleotide sequence: TGTGCCAGCAGTTCCCCGGTCAAGGCTGGAAACACCATATATTTT. Protein: CASSSPVKAGNTIYF.

The genes are TRBV6-1 and TRBJ2-3, with 8 bases lining up with TRBD1. CDR3 length: 16 residues. In germline, CDR1 is MNHNS, CDR2 SASEGT. The J segment lost 2 bases and the V segment lost 7 bases, leaving 11 bases of the junction unmatched. CDR3 region: CASKPTGGPFTDTQYF. CDR3 DNA sequence: TGTGCCAGCAAACCAACAGGGGGTCCCTTCACAGATACGCAGTATTTT.